Each of the 3 T cell receptor beta chains below was sequenced from the same sample in a study of blood T cells in healthy people across ages. Using a J-beta primer mix together with a sample-barcoded 5' primer, a second PCR was run for about 6 to 12 cycles. TCRdb itself ran the 5' RACE reads through MiXCR, one entry per CDR3 protein. The data contain 1.5 million to 2 million distinct CDR3 sequences, 28% of them seen just once; the ten biggest clones take up 6.5% to 8.5%. The sample consisted of blood. Receptor source: a woman aged 25 to 39 in good health.

CDR3 sequence reads: CASRLLAGGEGTQYF. The CDR3, as DNA: TGTGCCAGCAGGCTACTAGCGGGAGGAGAAGGTACGCAGTATTTT. The rearrangement uses TRBV2 and TRBJ2-3; TRBD2 matches at 12 bases. Unmatched junction bases numbered 9, after V lost 6 bases and J lost 8 bases. The CDR3 spans 15 residues. CDR1 SNHLY and CDR2 FYNNEI come from the germline V gene.

The V and J genes are TRBV5-5 and TRBJ1-2; D is possibly TRBD1 (6 bases). The CDR3 has 13 amino acids. Trimming left V 0 bases short and J 8 bases short, with 11 bases between. Germline V gives CDR1 SGHKS, CDR2 YYEKEE (reference sequence). CDR3 sequence (DNA): TGTGCCAGCAGCTTGGCTTGGGGGGGCGGCTACACCTTC. Residues: CASSLAWGGGYTF.

The chain uses TRBV6-6 and TRBJ2-5; a weak D match, TRBD2 (6 bases). Germline V gives CDR1 MNHNY, CDR2 SVGAGI (reference sequence). V was clipped by 10 bases and J by 5 bases, with 17 bases between them. This CDR3 has 13 amino acids. CDR3 sequence reads: CAIKGRREETQYF. The DNA of the CDR3 is TGTGCCATAAAGGGTAGGAGGGAGGAGACCCAGTACTTC.